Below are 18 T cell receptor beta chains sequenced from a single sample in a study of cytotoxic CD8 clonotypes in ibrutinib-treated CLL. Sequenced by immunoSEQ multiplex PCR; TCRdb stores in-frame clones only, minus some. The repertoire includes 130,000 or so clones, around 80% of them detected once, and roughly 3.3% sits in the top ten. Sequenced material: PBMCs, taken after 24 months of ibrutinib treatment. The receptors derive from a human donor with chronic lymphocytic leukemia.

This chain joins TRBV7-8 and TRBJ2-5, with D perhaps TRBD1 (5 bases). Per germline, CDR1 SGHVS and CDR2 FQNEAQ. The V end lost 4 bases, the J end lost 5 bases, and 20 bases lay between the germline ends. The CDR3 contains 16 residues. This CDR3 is CASSSELPTSGETQYF. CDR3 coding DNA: TGTGCCAGCAGCTCAGAATTACCTACTTCAGGGGAGACCCAGTACTTC.

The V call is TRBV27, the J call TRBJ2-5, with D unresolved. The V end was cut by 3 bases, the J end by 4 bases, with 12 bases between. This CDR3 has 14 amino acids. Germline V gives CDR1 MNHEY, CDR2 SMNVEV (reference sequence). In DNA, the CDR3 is TGTGCCAGCAGTTTCGTTCGTGGAAGAGAGACCCAGTACTTC. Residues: CASSFVRGRETQYF.

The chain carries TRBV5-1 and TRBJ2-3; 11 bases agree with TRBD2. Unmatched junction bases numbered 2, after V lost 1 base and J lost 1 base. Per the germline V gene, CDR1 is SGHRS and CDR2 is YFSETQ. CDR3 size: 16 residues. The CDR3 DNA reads TGCGCCAGCAGCTTGACGGGACTAGCGGGCACAGATACGCAGTATTTT. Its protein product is CASSLTGLAGTDTQYF. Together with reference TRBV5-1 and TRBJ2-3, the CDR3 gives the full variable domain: KAGVTQTPRYLIKTRGQQVTLSCSPISGHRSVSWYQQTPGQGLQFLFEYFSETQRNKGNFPGRFSGRQFSNSRSEMNVSTLELGDSALYLCASSLTGLAGTDTQYFGPGTRLTVL.

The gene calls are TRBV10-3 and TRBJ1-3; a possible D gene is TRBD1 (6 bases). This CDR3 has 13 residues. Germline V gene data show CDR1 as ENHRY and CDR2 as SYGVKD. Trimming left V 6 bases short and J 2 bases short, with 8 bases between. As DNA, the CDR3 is TGTGCCATCAGGGAGGGGGCTGGAAACACCATATATTTT. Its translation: CAIREGAGNTIYF.

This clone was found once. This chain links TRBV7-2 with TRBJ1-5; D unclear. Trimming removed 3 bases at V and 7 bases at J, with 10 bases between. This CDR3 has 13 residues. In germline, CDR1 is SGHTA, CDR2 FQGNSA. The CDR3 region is CASSFRANQPQHF. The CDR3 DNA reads TGTGCCAGCAGCTTCCGGGCGAACCAGCCCCAGCATTTT. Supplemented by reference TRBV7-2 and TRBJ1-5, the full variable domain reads GAGVSQSPSNKVTEKGKDVELRCDPISGHTALYWYRQSLGQGLEFLIYFQGNSAPDKSGLPSDRFSAERTGGSVSTLTIQRTQQEDSAVYLCASSFRANQPQHFGDGTRLSIL.

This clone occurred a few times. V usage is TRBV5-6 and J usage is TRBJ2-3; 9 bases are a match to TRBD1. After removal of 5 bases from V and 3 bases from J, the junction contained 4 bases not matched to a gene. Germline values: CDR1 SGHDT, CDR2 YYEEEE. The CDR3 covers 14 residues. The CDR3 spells CASRGTGRTDTQYF. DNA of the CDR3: TGTGCCAGCAGAGGGACAGGGCGAACAGATACGCAGTATTTT.

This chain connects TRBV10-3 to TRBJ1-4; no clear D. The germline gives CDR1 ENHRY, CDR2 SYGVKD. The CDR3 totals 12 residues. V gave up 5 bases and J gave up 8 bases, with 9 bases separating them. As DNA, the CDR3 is TGTGCCATCAGTAACGAGGCCGAAAAACTGTTTTTT. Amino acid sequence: CAISNEAEKLFF.

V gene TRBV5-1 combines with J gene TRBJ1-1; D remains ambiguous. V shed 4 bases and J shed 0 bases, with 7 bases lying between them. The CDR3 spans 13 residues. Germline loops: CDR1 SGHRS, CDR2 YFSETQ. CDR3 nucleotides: TGCGCCAGCAGCCAAAGACTGAACACTGAAGCTTTCTTT. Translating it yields CASSQRLNTEAFF.

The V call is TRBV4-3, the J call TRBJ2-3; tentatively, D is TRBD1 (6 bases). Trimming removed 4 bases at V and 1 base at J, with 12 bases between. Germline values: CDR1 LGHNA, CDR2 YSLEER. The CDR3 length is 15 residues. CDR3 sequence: CASSLLGAGTDTQYF. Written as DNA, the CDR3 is TGCGCCAGCAGCCTACTGGGGGCTGGCACAGATACGCAGTATTTT.

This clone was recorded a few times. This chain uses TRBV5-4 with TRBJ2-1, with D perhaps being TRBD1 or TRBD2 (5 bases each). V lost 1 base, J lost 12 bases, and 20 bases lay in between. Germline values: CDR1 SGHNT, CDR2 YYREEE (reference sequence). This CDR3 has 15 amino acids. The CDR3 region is CASSLRPSSGLGQFF. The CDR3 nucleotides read TGTGCCAGCAGCTTGAGGCCTAGCTCAGGGTTGGGGCAGTTCTTC.

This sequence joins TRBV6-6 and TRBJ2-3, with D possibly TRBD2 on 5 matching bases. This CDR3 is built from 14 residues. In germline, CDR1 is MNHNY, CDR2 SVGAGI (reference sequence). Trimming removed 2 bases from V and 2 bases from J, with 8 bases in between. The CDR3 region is CASSYTRPTDTQYF. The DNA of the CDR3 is TGTGCCAGCAGTTACACTAGACCCACAGATACGCAGTATTTT.

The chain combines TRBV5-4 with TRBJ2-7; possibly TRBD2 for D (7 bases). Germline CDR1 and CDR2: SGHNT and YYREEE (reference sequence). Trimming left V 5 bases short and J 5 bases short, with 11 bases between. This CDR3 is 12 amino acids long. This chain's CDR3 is CASRGGTNEQYF. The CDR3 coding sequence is TGTGCCAGCAGGGGGGGGACAAACGAGCAGTACTTC.

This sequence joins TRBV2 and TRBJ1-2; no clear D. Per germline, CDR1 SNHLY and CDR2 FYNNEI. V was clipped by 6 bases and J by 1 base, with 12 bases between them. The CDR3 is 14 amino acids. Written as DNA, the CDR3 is TGTGCCAGCAGACGCACGATCCTTAACTATGGCTACACCTTC. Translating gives CASRRTILNYGYTF.

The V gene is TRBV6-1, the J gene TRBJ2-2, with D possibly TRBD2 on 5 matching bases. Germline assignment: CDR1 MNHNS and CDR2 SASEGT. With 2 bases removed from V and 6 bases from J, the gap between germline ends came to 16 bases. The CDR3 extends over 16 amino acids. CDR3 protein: CASSEKVLARPGELFF. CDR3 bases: TGTGCCAGCAGTGAAAAGGTTTTAGCGAGGCCCGGGGAGCTGTTTTTT.

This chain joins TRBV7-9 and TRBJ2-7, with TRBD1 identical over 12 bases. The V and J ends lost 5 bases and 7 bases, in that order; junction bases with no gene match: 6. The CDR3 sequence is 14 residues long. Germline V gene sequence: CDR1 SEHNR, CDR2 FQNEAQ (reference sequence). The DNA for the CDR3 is TGTGCCAGCAGCCCGGGACAGGGGGCGTGGGAGCAGTACTTC. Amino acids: CASSPGQGAWEQYF.

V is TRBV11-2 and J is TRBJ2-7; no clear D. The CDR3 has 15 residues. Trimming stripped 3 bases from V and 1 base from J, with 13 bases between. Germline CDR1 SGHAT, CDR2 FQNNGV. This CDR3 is CASSFQGGPSYEQYF. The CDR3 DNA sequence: TGTGCCAGCAGCTTCCAAGGCGGTCCTTCCTACGAGCAGTACTTC. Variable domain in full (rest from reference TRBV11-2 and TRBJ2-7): EAGVAQSPRYKIIEKRQSVAFWCNPISGHATLYWYQQILGQGPKLLIQFQNNGVVDDSQLPKDRFSAERLKGVDSTLKIQPAKLEDSAVYLCASSFQGGPSYEQYFGPGTRLTVT.

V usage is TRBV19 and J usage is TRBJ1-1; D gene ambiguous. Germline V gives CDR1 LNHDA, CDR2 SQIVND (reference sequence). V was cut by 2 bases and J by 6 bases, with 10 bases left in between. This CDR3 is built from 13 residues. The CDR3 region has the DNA TGTGCCAGTAGTATATTGGGCGGCGCTGAAGCTTTCTTT. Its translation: CASSILGGAEAFF.

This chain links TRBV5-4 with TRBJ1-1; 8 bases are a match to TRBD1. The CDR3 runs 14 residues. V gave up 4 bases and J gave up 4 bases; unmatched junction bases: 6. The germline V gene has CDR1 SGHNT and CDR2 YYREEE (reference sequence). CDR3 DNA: TGTGCCAGCAGCCAAGACAGGGGCGGCACTGAAGCTTTCTTT. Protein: CASSQDRGGTEAFF. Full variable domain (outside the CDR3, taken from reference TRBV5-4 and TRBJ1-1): ETGVTQSPTHLIKTRGQQVTLRCSSQSGHNTVSWYQQALGQGPQFIFQYYREEENGRGNFPPRFSGLQFPNYSSELNVNALELDDSALYLCASSQDRGGTEAFFGQGTRLTVV.